This T cell receptor beta chain was obtained from a study of PD-1 blockade in mismatch repair-deficient tumors. Study at large: Patients had 12 mismatch repair-deficient cancer types, all previously treated and progressing.

Every patient had mismatch repair deficiency by PCR or immunohistochemistry. A few pembrolizumab responders had their TCRs sequenced. A word on this clone: Its antigen is undetermined.

V lost 2 bases and J 0 bases, leaving 8 bases between the germline ends. This CDR3 contains 14 residues. Germline CDR1 is SGHDT and CDR2 is YYEEEE. Study-level results: Tumor-resident clones, often undetectable pretreatment in blood, expanded then contracted after pembrolizumab.

Profiling relied on immunoSEQ multiplex PCR, and the TCRdb table lists in-frame clones only, not all of them. Of 100,000 or so clones in the sample, over 75% were seen once. This material consisted of peripheral blood, taken roughly eight months after starting pembrolizumab. This TCR came from an adult with mismatch repair-deficient cancer. The chain has TRBV5-6 and TRBJ1-1; D gene uncertain. The CDR3 DNA is TGTGCCAGCAGCTTTCTGGGGATGAACACTGAAGCTTTCTTT. As protein: CASSFLGMNTEAFF. Based on the CDR3 plus reference TRBV5-6 and TRBJ1-1, the full variable domain is DAGVTQSPTHLIKTRGQQVTLRCSPKSGHDTVSWYQQALGQGPQFIFQYYEEEERQRGNFPDRFSGHQFPNYSSELNVNALLLGDSALYLCASSFLGMNTEAFFGQGTRLTVV.